This T cell receptor (beta chain) was sequenced during a study of cytomegalovirus exposure and HLA in healthy donors. Study as a whole: It was reported in a later analysis that the 120 or so validation repertoires used the same platform as the roughly 640 first-cohort repertoires.

With 4 bases clipped from V and 12 bases from J, the junction kept 23 bases outside the gene matches. The germline V gene encodes CDR1 SGHNT and CDR2 YYREEE (reference sequence). This CDR3 has 18 residues. The donors were members of the validation cohort comprising approximately 110 subjects, separate from the approximately 700-subject first cohort. Libraries were prepared by immunoSEQ multiplex PCR; TCRdb keeps only in-frame clonotypes and omits some of them. Here the sample spans under 200,000 clones, less than 95% being singletons. The receptor was derived from a young woman in good health and CMV-seropositive. The rearrangement uses TRBV5-4 and TRBJ2-1, with 9 nucleotides matching TRBD2. What was sequenced was PBMCs. The CDR3 loop reads CASSPGLARMTELSGQFF. The CDR3 nucleotides read TGTGCCAGCAGCCCCGGACTAGCGAGAATGACCGAGCTCTCTGGGCAGTTCTTC.